What follows are 8 T cell receptor beta chains derived from one specimen sequenced in a study of a mutant IDH1 vaccine in newly diagnosed glioma. Documented time point: week 5, during vaccination. With topical imiquimod, each dose of the vaccine consisted of 300 ug of mutant IDH1 20-mer peptide. Their recognized antigens are unknown. The data were produced by immunoSEQ multiplex PCR, yet TCRdb's version contains in-frame clones alone and is incomplete. The sample holds 50,000 to 70,000 clones; 82% are singletons and the top ten take over 3%. This specimen was PBMCs, taken from a glioma patient whose treatment included an IDH1 peptide vaccine. These receptors all stem from a woman aged 18-29 years with glioma. Some clones in this sample may be carry-over from other donors' samples.

The V and J genes are TRBV7-8 and TRBJ1-4; 7 bases align to TRBD1. The J segment lost 3 bases and the V segment lost 7 bases, leaving 8 bases of the junction unmatched. Germline V CDR1 and CDR2: SGHVS, FQNEAQ. This CDR3 region has 15 residues. The CDR3 is CASKRTGQSNEKLFF. The CDR3 DNA reads TGTGCCAGCAAAAGGACGGGACAGTCTAATGAAAAACTGTTTTTT.

V usage is TRBV18 and J usage is TRBJ1-1; TRBD1 matches at 9 bases. J lost 0 bases, V lost 3 bases, and 8 bases had no gene match. The CDR3 has 17 amino acids. Germline assignment: CDR1 KGHSH and CDR2 LQKENI. Written as DNA, the CDR3 is TGTGCCAGCTCACCTTCTCGGGACAGGGACATGAACACTGAAGCTTTCTTT. As protein: CASSPSRDRDMNTEAFF. Combining the CDR3 with reference TRBV18 and TRBJ1-1 gives the whole variable domain NAGVMQNPRHLVRRRGQEARLRCSPMKGHSHVYWYRQLPEEGLKFMVYLQKENIIDESGMPKERFSAEFPKEGPSILRIQQVVRGDSAAYFCASSPSRDRDMNTEAFFGQGTRLTVV.

The V call is TRBV6-5, the J call TRBJ2-2, with 8 bases lining up with TRBD1. Germline trimming cut 9 bases from V and 6 bases from J; bases unmatched to any gene: 6. The germline V gene has CDR1 MNHEY and CDR2 SVGAGI. The CDR3 extends over 13 amino acids. The CDR3 nucleotides read TGTGCCAGTCGACAGGGGATCCCCGGGGAGCTGTTTTTT. This codes for CASRQGIPGELFF.

V usage is TRBV19 and J usage is TRBJ1-3; possible D gene TRBD1, 5 bases. The CDR3 contains 15 residues. CDR1 LNHDA and CDR2 SQIVND come from the germline V gene (reference sequence). The V gene lost 7 bases and the J gene lost 0 bases, with 13 bases spanning the gap. The CDR3: CASKGGAISGNTIYF. The DNA of the CDR3 is TGTGCCAGTAAGGGAGGGGCCATCTCTGGAAACACCATATATTTT.

A single count supports this clone. The V and J genes are TRBV6-5 and TRBJ1-1; D is unclear. Trimming stripped 6 bases from V and 3 bases from J, with 8 bases between. Germline lookup yields CDR1 MNHEY and CDR2 SVGAGI. The CDR3 loop spans 12 amino acids. Here the CDR3 reads CASRDLDTEAFF. CDR3 bases: TGTGCCAGCAGGGACCTCGACACTGAAGCTTTCTTT.

J is TRBJ1-1 and V is TRBV27; no definite D call. The CDR3 covers 15 residues. Germline CDR1 is MNHEY and CDR2 is SMNVEV (reference sequence). Trimming left V 0 bases short and J 10 bases short, with 18 bases between. The CDR3 protein is CASSLSGSLGFPAFF. CDR3 sequence (DNA): TGTGCCAGCAGTTTATCGGGATCTCTCGGATTCCCAGCTTTCTTT.

This clone was picked up many times. A read error may produce the germline difference seen at one junction end. The chain couples TRBV7-7 to TRBJ1-1; D remains unclear. Germline-derived CDR1 and CDR2 are SSHAT and FNYEAQ (reference sequence). This CDR3 is 13 amino acids long. The CDR3, as DNA: TGTGCTAGCAGCTTGGGGATGAACACTGAAGCTTTCTTT. The encoded protein is CASSLGMNTEAFF.

This sequence joins TRBV6-5 and TRBJ2-3; D gene ambiguous. Germline lookup yields CDR1 MNHEY and CDR2 SVGAGI. Trimming cost V 6 bases and J 4 bases, with 11 bases left between them. The CDR3 loop spans 13 amino acids. CDR3 sequence: CASRSPGPDTQYF. CDR3 nucleotides: TGTGCCAGCAGGTCGCCAGGCCCAGATACGCAGTATTTT.